The next 24 T cell receptor beta chains were all read from a single sample in a study of cytomegalovirus exposure and HLA in healthy donors. A multiplex PCR was run with 60 Vbeta primers and 13 Jbeta primers. Assay used: immunoSEQ multiplex PCR; TCRdb lists only in-frame clones, some missing. The sample lists 120,000 to 150,000 clones, around 79% seen once, with more than 0.75% in the top ten. Sequencing was carried out using PBMCs. The receptor source for this set is a man between 18 and 29 years old in good health and CMV-seronegative.

The gene calls are TRBV6-4 and TRBJ2-7; 7 bases agree with TRBD2. The junction had 11 bases not matched to a gene; V was cut back by 6 bases and J by 3 bases. The CDR3 runs to 15 residues. CDR1 and CDR2 from the germline V gene are MRHNA and SNTAGT. Written as DNA, the CDR3 is TGTGCCAGCAGATTAGGACGGGCGGGAGTCTACGAGCAGTACTTC. As protein: CASRLGRAGVYEQYF.

The chain uses TRBV7-3 and TRBJ2-1; D remains ambiguous. The CDR3 sequence is 13 residues long. V lost 2 bases and J 10 bases, leaving 12 bases between the germline ends. Germline values: CDR1 SGHTA, CDR2 FQGTGA. The CDR3 reads CASSLYEVREQFF. DNA for the CDR3: TGTGCCAGCAGCTTATACGAGGTTCGGGAGCAGTTCTTC. The full variable domain, its missing parts supplied by reference TRBV7-3 and TRBJ2-1, is GAGVSQTPSNKVTEKGKYVELRCDPISGHTALYWYRQSLGQGPEFLIYFQGTGAADDSGLPNDRFFAVRPEGSVSTLKIQRTERGDSAVYLCASSLYEVREQFFGPGTRLTVL.

The chain is built from TRBV4-3 and TRBJ1-2; a possible D gene is TRBD1 (5 bases). The V end lost 1 base, the J end lost 2 bases, and 11 bases lay between the germline ends. The V gene's germline CDR1 is LGHNA and CDR2 YSLEER. There are 15 residues in the CDR3. CDR3 loop: CASSQGPEGNYGYTF. The CDR3 DNA reads as TGCGCCAGCAGCCAAGGACCGGAGGGGAACTATGGCTACACCTTC.

The chain recombines TRBV5-4 with TRBJ1-1; 8 bases line up with TRBD1. J was trimmed by 1 base and V by 3 bases; bases with no gene match: 5. The CDR3 runs to 15 residues. The V gene's germline CDR1 is SGHNT and CDR2 YYREEE (reference sequence). The DNA of the CDR3 is TGTGCCAGCAGCTCAGGGGGCAGTTCGAACACTGAAGCTTTCTTT. This codes for CASSSGGSSNTEAFF.

The rearrangement links TRBV9 to TRBJ1-1, with 7 bases that match TRBD1. CDR1 is SGDLS, CDR2 YYNGEE, per germline. The CDR3 contains 14 residues. V shed 0 bases, J shed 4 bases, and the junction held 3 bases outside the gene matches. Written as DNA, the CDR3 is TGTGCCAGCAGCGTAGAGGGGGCAGGCACTGAAGCTTTCTTT. Its protein product is CASSVEGAGTEAFF.

This chain links TRBV5-1 with TRBJ1-5, with D possibly TRBD1 on 5 matching bases. From germline, CDR1 is SGHRS and CDR2 YFSETQ. V was pared by 4 bases and J by 5 bases, with 13 bases between. The CDR3 consists of 14 residues. DNA of the CDR3: TGCGCCAGCAGCGTAGGACAAGCCGATCAGCCCCAGCATTTT. Protein sequence: CASSVGQADQPQHF.

J is TRBJ2-7 and V is TRBV5-1; 7 positions match TRBD2. With V trimmed by 1 base and J by 4 bases, 8 bases remained unmatched. The germline gives CDR1 SGHRS, CDR2 YFSETQ. The CDR3 covers 15 residues. This CDR3 is CASSLNVREGYEQYF. The CDR3 region has the DNA TGCGCCAGCAGCTTGAATGTCAGGGAGGGATACGAGCAGTACTTC. The full variable domain, completed using reference TRBV5-1 and TRBJ2-7, is KAGVTQTPRYLIKTRGQQVTLSCSPISGHRSVSWYQQTPGQGLQFLFEYFSETQRNKGNFPGRFSGRQFSNSRSEMNVSTLELGDSALYLCASSLNVREGYEQYFGPGTRLTVT.

The genes are TRBV7-9 and TRBJ2-7; the D is unclear. V was pared by 6 bases and J by 0 bases, with 15 bases between. The CDR3 extends over 15 amino acids. The germline V gene has CDR1 SEHNR and CDR2 FQNEAQ (reference sequence). This CDR3 reads CASSTSPSRSYEQYF. The CDR3 DNA sequence: TGTGCCAGCAGTACCTCACCAAGCCGCTCCTACGAGCAGTACTTC.

This chain links TRBV14 with TRBJ1-3, with a possible D match to TRBD1 (6 bases). Germline assignment: CDR1 SGHDN and CDR2 FVKESK. Trimming took off 8 bases at V and 2 bases at J, with 19 bases between the two ends. The CDR3 has 16 residues. CDR3 region: CASGLAGEGTGNTIYF. The DNA for the CDR3 is TGTGCCAGCGGCCTTGCAGGGGAAGGAACTGGAAACACCATATATTTT.

This chain links TRBV7-8 with TRBJ2-7; a possible D gene is TRBD2 (6 bases). The germline gives CDR1 SGHVS, CDR2 FQNEAQ. This CDR3 comprises 16 residues. The ends were cut back, 0 bases at V and 0 bases at J, with 12 bases in the middle. CDR3 sequence: CASSLAGGRISYEQYF. DNA of the CDR3: TGTGCCAGCAGCTTAGCGGGGGGTAGGATCTCCTACGAGCAGTACTTC. The entire variable domain, with the rest obtained from reference TRBV7-8 and TRBJ2-7, is as follows: GAGVSQSPRYKVAKRGQDVALRCDPISGHVSLFWYQQALGQGPEFLTYFQNEAQLDKSGLPSDRFFAERPEGSVSTLKIQRTQQEDSAVYLCASSLAGGRISYEQYFGPGTRLTVT.

The V call is TRBV19, the J call TRBJ2-7; maybe TRBD1 (6 bases). The V and J ends lost 5 bases and 3 bases respectively, with 11 bases between them. This CDR3 has 13 amino acids. Germline lookup yields CDR1 LNHDA and CDR2 SQIVND (reference sequence). The DNA of the CDR3 is TGTGCCAGTAGTCTTGGACAGAGCTACGAGCAGTACTTC. Its protein is CASSLGQSYEQYF.

The V and J genes are TRBV7-8 and TRBJ2-1; TRBD2 might be the D (6 bases). V lost 0 bases and J 0 bases, leaving 18 bases between the germline ends. Germline loops: CDR1 SGHVS, CDR2 FQNEAQ. The CDR3 runs 19 residues. The CDR3 DNA reads as TGTGCCAGCAGCTTAGCTAGGGGAGGTGTATTTCGCTCCTACAATGAGCAGTTCTTC. Translating gives CASSLARGGVFRSYNEQFF. Using reference TRBV7-8 and TRBJ2-1 for the parts outside the CDR3, the full variable domain is GAGVSQSPRYKVAKRGQDVALRCDPISGHVSLFWYQQALGQGPEFLTYFQNEAQLDKSGLPSDRFFAERPEGSVSTLKIQRTQQEDSAVYLCASSLARGGVFRSYNEQFFGPGTRLTVL.

The chain carries TRBV27 and TRBJ1-1, with TRBD1 identical over 10 bases. The CDR3 has 15 residues. Germline values: CDR1 MNHEY, CDR2 SMNVEV (reference sequence). V was clipped by 2 bases and J by 3 bases; unmatched bases: 3. The CDR3 DNA sequence: TGTGCCAGCAGTTTACTAGGGACAGGGGACACTGAAGCTTTCTTT. Protein product: CASSLLGTGDTEAFF.

This chain uses TRBV5-1 with TRBJ2-2; TRBD1 agrees at 8 bases. CDR3 length: 14 residues. Germline trimming cut 0 bases from V and 5 bases from J; bases unmatched to any gene: 0. Germline CDR1 reads SGHRS; CDR2 reads YFSETQ. The CDR3 spells CASSLDRGTGELFF. CDR3 in DNA: TGCGCCAGCAGCTTGGACAGGGGGACCGGGGAGCTGTTTTTT. The full variable domain, with the rest looked up from reference TRBV5-1 and TRBJ2-2, is KAGVTQTPRYLIKTRGQQVTLSCSPISGHRSVSWYQQTPGQGLQFLFEYFSETQRNKGNFPGRFSGRQFSNSRSEMNVSTLELGDSALYLCASSLDRGTGELFFGEGSRLTVL.

V and J are TRBV5-1 and TRBJ2-7, with 9 nucleotides matching TRBD1. The V gene's germline CDR1 is SGHRS and CDR2 YFSETQ. The CDR3 is 15 amino acids. The V gene end was trimmed by 0 bases and the J gene end by 2 bases; junction bases not matched to a gene: 3. CDR3 nucleotide sequence: TGCGCCAGCAGCTTGGAACAGGGGGCTGCCTACGAGCAGTACTTC. Encoded protein: CASSLEQGAAYEQYF.

This clone appeared once. The chain recombines TRBV6-1 with TRBJ2-7; D is possibly TRBD1 (6 bases). In germline, CDR1 is MNHNS, CDR2 SASEGT. CDR3 size: 14 residues. V was trimmed by 2 bases and J by 2 bases, leaving 10 bases between them. The DNA for the CDR3 is TGTGCCAGCAGTGAACAAGGACAGACCTACGAGCAGTACTTC. Protein sequence: CASSEQGQTYEQYF.

This rearrangement joins TRBV5-4 to TRBJ2-5; D is perhaps TRBD1 (7 bases). Germline lookup yields CDR1 SGHNT and CDR2 YYREEE (reference sequence). There are 16 residues in the CDR3. V lost 3 bases and J 4 bases, leaving 19 bases between the germline ends. In DNA form, the CDR3 reads TGTGCCAGCAGCTCCCGATTCCAGGGGGGCACAGAGACCCAGTACTTC. As protein: CASSSRFQGGTETQYF.

This chain uses TRBV7-9 with TRBJ1-3; 8 nucleotides line up with TRBD1. CDR1 and CDR2 from the germline V gene are SEHNR and FQNEAQ (reference sequence). The J segment lost 2 bases and the V segment lost 3 bases, leaving 3 bases of the junction unmatched. The CDR3 loop spans 15 amino acids. In DNA form, the CDR3 reads TGTGCCAGCAGCTTGCGACAGGGGCCTGGAAACACCATATATTTT. It is translated as CASSLRQGPGNTIYF.

The chain has TRBV5-1 and TRBJ2-5; D is perhaps TRBD2 (5 bases). This CDR3 is 16 amino acids long. CDR1 is SGHRS, CDR2 YFSETQ, per germline. Trimming took off 3 bases at V and 3 bases at J, with 18 bases between the two ends. The CDR3 nucleotides are TGCGCCAGCAGCTCCCGAAGGACTCTTCCCAAAGAGACCCAGTACTTC. It specifies CASSSRRTLPKETQYF.

The V and J genes are TRBV9 and TRBJ1-2; TRBD1 aligns across 7 bases. From germline, CDR1 is SGDLS and CDR2 YYNGEE. V shed 0 bases and J 4 bases; nucleotides not matched to a gene: 6. The CDR3 contains 15 residues. The CDR3 region is CASSVGGGGGYGYTF. CDR3 sequence (DNA): TGTGCCAGCAGCGTAGGAGGAGGGGGCGGCTATGGCTACACCTTC.

The V and J genes are TRBV20-1 and TRBJ1-1; TRBD1 is a possible D gene (5 bases). Trimming pared 2 bases from V and 7 bases from J, leaving 8 bases between. The CDR3 loop spans 11 amino acids. In germline, CDR1 is DFQATT, CDR2 SNEGSKA (reference sequence). CDR3 sequence reads: CSARLGREAFF. The CDR3 DNA follows: TGCAGTGCTAGACTGGGGCGTGAAGCTTTCTTT.

The gene calls are TRBV2 and TRBJ1-5; 7 bases fit TRBD1. J was trimmed by 0 bases and V by 4 bases; bases with no gene match: 6. CDR3 length equals 16 residues. Germline V gene data show CDR1 as SNHLY and CDR2 as FYNNEI. The CDR3 sequence is CASSGQGTFSNQPQHF. The CDR3 DNA sequence: TGTGCCAGCAGTGGACAGGGAACCTTTAGCAATCAGCCCCAGCATTTT.

CDR3 DNA: TGTGCCAGCAGCTTGGACGCGTATGGCTACACCTTC. Encoded protein: CASSLDAYGYTF. The V call is TRBV5-4, the J call TRBJ1-2; D call uncertain. The germline CDR1 and CDR2 sequences are SGHNT and YYREEE (reference sequence). V shed 0 bases and J shed 5 bases, with 5 bases lying between them. The CDR3 totals 12 residues. The full variable domain, rest sourced from reference TRBV5-4 and TRBJ1-2, is ETGVTQSPTHLIKTRGQQVTLRCSSQSGHNTVSWYQQALGQGPQFIFQYYREEENGRGNFPPRFSGLQFPNYSSELNVNALELDDSALYLCASSLDAYGYTFGSGTRLTVV.

The CDR3 DNA follows: TGTGCCAGCTCGCCCAACCCCCACAGGGATGGCTACACCTTC. This codes for CASSPNPHRDGYTF. This rearrangement joins TRBV18 to TRBJ1-2; a weak D match, TRBD1 (6 bases). The CDR3 consists of 14 residues. Deletions cut 6 bases from V and 6 bases from J, with 17 bases between. CDR1 KGHSH and CDR2 LQKENI come from the germline V gene.